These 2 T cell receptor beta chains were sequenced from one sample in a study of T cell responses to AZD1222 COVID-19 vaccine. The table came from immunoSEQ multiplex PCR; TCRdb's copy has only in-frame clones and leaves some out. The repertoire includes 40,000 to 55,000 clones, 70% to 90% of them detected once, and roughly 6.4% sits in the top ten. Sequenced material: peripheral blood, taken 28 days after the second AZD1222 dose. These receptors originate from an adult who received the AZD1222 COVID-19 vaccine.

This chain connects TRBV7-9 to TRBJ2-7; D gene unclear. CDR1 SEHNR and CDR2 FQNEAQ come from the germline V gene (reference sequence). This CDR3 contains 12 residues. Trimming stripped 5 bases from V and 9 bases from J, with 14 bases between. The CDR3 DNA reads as TGTGCCAGCAGCCGAGGTGAGACCCGGCAGTACTTC. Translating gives CASSRGETRQYF.

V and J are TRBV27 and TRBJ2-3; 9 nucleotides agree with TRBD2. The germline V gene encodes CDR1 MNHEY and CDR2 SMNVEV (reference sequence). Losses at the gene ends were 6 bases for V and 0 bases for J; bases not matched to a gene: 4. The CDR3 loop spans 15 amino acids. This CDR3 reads CASSIAGASTDTQYF. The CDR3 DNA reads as TGTGCCAGCAGCATAGCGGGAGCGAGCACAGATACGCAGTATTTT.